This note documents a single TCR beta chain sequence. This CDR3 spans 16 amino acids. Trimming took 5 bases from V and 7 from J; bases not matched to a gene: 15. Germline lookup yields CDR1 SGHTA and CDR2 FQGNSA. The data stem from a study of cytomegalovirus exposure and HLA in healthy donors. In the PCR, 60 Vbeta and 13 Jbeta primers were used. The data were produced by immunoSEQ multiplex PCR, yet TCRdb's version contains in-frame clones alone and is incomplete. The sample lists more than 95,000 clones, over 80% occurring once. The chain employs TRBV7-2 and TRBJ2-5; 8 nucleotides agree with TRBD2. Sequenced: PBMCs. The receptor was derived from a man aged 30 to 39 in good health and CMV-seropositive. The CDR3 here is CASSIPLTGGMGTQYF. For the CDR3, the DNA is TGTGCCAGCAGCATCCCACTAACGGGGGGGATGGGGACCCAGTACTTC.